This T cell receptor (beta chain) originates from a study of blood T cell repertoires in COVID-19. Study context: Acute-phase and convalescent COVID-19 samples originated in the United States, Italy and Spain. Sample material is recorded as cDNA or gDNA derived from T cells, B-cell-depleted T cells, or PBMCs.

Authors' data handling: Quantification of nucleated cells was approximated via reference gene primer amplification. Assay: immunoSEQ multiplex PCR; the TCRdb copy retains only in-frame clones and omits some. V and J calls plus clone size are reproduced from that table; the DNA served to infer D and trimming. The sample yields hundreds of thousands of clones, around 90% seen once. Seattle enrolled patients during active infection and tracked them longitudinally. This clone was observed a single time. The sequencing input was peripheral blood. This TCR was recovered from a woman in her 70s with COVID-19, enrolled during active disease.

The CDR3 sequence: CASSYWASTYEQYF. In DNA, the CDR3 is TGTGCCAGCAGTTATTGGGCCAGCACCTACGAGCAGTACTTC. The chain employs TRBV6-6 and TRBJ2-7; D remains unclear. There are 14 residues in the CDR3. V was shortened by 3 bases and J by 2 bases, with 11 bases between the two germline ends. CDR1 is MNHNY and CDR2 is SVGAGI in the germline V gene (reference sequence).